These T cell receptor beta chains were read from a single sample in a study of cytomegalovirus exposure and HLA in healthy donors. Only in-frame clones appear in the TCRdb table, and some are missing; sequencing was by immunoSEQ multiplex PCR. Here the sample spans 75,000 to 90,000 clones, 90% to 96% being singletons. The sequenced material came from PBMCs. The receptor source for this set is a man aged 18 to 29 in good health and CMV-seropositive. Both conserved end residues are part of each CDR3. D genes are given only for firm matches. Clone sizes are given selectively: once, few, many, or a class where the clone is expanded.

D	size	J	V	DNA	CDR3
NA	NA	TRBJ2-3	TRBV5-5	TGTGCCAGCAGCCCAGGGTTAAGCACAGATACGCAGTATTTT	CASSPGLSTDTQYF
TRBD2	NA	TRBJ2-1	TRBV5-1	TGCGCCAGCAGCCTGGGACTAGCGGGAGGCTGGGAGCAGTTCTTC	CASSLGLAGGWEQFF
NA	NA	TRBJ1-2	TRBV9	TGTGCCAGCAAGGCGGTGGGGCCCTATGGCTACACCTTC	CASKAVGPYGYTF
NA	NA	TRBJ2-3	TRBV2	TGTGCCAGCAGTGTGGTCTACGATACGCAGTATTTT	CASSVVYDTQYF
NA	NA	TRBJ2-7	TRBV5-1	TGCGCCAGCAGCTGGACTCCCAGCTCCTACGAGCAGTACTTC	CASSWTPSSYEQYF
NA	NA	TRBJ1-2	TRBV19	TGTGCCAGTACGGAGCGACCTCGGGGCTATGGCTACACCTTC	CASTERPRGYGYTF
NA	NA	TRBJ1-5	TRBV6-1	TGTGCCAGCAGTGCATCCGGGTTTAATCAGCCCCAGCATTTT	CASSASGFNQPQHF
NA	NA	TRBJ1-2	TRBV15	TGTGCCACCAGCCGACTAAAGGGAGCTGGCTACACCTTC	CATSRLKGAGYTF
NA	NA	TRBJ2-1	TRBV7-9	TGTGCCAGCAGCTTACCTGACTCGCGAGAGCAGTTCTTC	CASSLPDSREQFF
NA	NA	TRBJ1-5	TRBV12-5	TGTGCTAGTGGGAAGGAGGCGAATCAGCCCCAGCATTTT	CASGKEANQPQHF
TRBD1	NA	TRBJ1-1	TRBV6-5	TGTGCCAGCAGTCCGACAGGGGGCGGGAAAGCTTTCTTT	CASSPTGGGKAFF
NA	once	TRBJ2-2	TRBV27	TGTGCCAGCAGTTTATCGGTGGATCTAGAGAACACCGGGGAGCTGTTTTTT	CASSLSVDLENTGELFF
NA	NA	TRBJ2-7	TRBV27	TGTGCCAGCAGCTTTAGTGAGAGGGCTTCCTACGAGCAGTACTTC	CASSFSERASYEQYF
TRBD2	once	TRBJ2-5	TRBV7-6	TGTGCCAGCAGCTTGTCTTTAGCTAGCGGGATTTCTAGTTGGGAGACCCAGTACTTC	CASSLSLASGISSWETQYF
NA	NA	TRBJ1-2	TRBV2	TGTGCCAGCAGGGGCGGACAGACTAACTATGGCTACACCTTC	CASRGGQTNYGYTF
NA	once	TRBJ1-2	TRBV6-5	TGTGCCAGCGGGTTAGACAGTCGTGGCTACACCTTC	CASGLDSRGYTF
NA	once	TRBJ2-1	TRBV28	TGTGCCAGCAGTTTAGGCGGCTACAATGAGCAGTTCTTC	CASSLGGYNEQFF
TRBD2	NA	TRBJ2-7	TRBV2	TGTGCCAGCAGTGCTGCACGACTAGCAGTCGAGCAGTACTTC	CASSAARLAVEQYF
TRBD1	NA	TRBJ1-1	TRBV18	TGTGCCAGCTCGGGTCCCGGGACAGTTACCATGAACACTGAAGCTTTCTTT	CASSGPGTVTMNTEAFF
TRBD1	once	TRBJ1-1	TRBV5-1	TGCGCCAGCAGCTTGATTGGACAGGTGAACACTGAAGCTTTCTTT	CASSLIGQVNTEAFF
NA	NA	TRBJ1-1	TRBV6-5	TGTGCCAGCACCTCTCTGAACACTGAAGCTTTCTTT	CASTSLNTEAFF
NA	NA	TRBJ1-5	TRBV30	TGTGCCTGGAACCCGGGCAATCAGCCCCAGCATTTT	CAWNPGNQPQHF
NA	NA	TRBJ2-2	TRBV5-4	TGTGCCAGCAGCCCCGACATGGCGACCACCGGGGAGCTGTTTTTT	CASSPDMATTGELFF
NA	NA	TRBJ2-2	TRBV6-1	TGTGCCAGCAGTGACCAGCGTCCCGGGGAGCTGTTTTTT	CASSDQRPGELFF
TRBD2	NA	TRBJ2-5	TRBV19	TGTGCCAGTAGTATCCGGGGGGAGAAAGAGACCCAGTACTTC	CASSIRGEKETQYF
NA	NA	TRBJ2-5	TRBV5-1	TGCGCCAGCCAGAGCGGCCCGGTCCAAGAGACCCAGTACTTC	CASQSGPVQETQYF
TRBD2	few	TRBJ2-1	TRBV7-3	TGTGCCAGCAGCCCTGGGCTAGCGGGGGGGGGTGAGCAGTTCTTC	CASSPGLAGGGEQFF
NA	few	TRBJ1-1	TRBV7-2	TGTGCCAGCCTGGGGGAGGGAAGGTTCACTGAAGCTTTCTTT	CASLGEGRFTEAFF
TRBD2	NA	TRBJ2-1	TRBV27	TGTGCCAGCAGGACTAGCGGGACCGCCCATGAGCAGTTCTTC	CASRTSGTAHEQFF
TRBD2	NA	TRBJ2-2	TRBV7-9	TGTGCCAGCAGCCCGACTAGCGGGAGGGATACCGGGGAGCTGTTTTTT	CASSPTSGRDTGELFF
TRBD2	NA	TRBJ2-1	TRBV7-6	TGTGCCAGCAGACCTCTTAGGACTAGCGGGAGGGTGACGAGCTCCTACAATGAGCAGTTCTTC	CASRPLRTSGRVTSSYNEQFF
TRBD2	NA	TRBJ2-4	TRBV5-1	TGCGCCAGCAGCTTGTCCAGCGGGGGTACCAAAAACATTCAGTACTTC	CASSLSSGGTKNIQYF
TRBD1	NA	TRBJ1-5	TRBV19	TGTGCCAGTAGTAACCGGGACAGGGGTAAACAGCCCCAGCATTTT	CASSNRDRGKQPQHF
TRBD1	NA	TRBJ2-1	TRBV25-1	TGTGCCAGCAGTGAATATCGGACAGGGAAGGGAGTCTTC	CASSEYRTGKGVF
NA	NA	TRBJ2-5	TRBV21-1	TGTGCCAGCAGCTTACAGCCAGGGCTGTGCATCTATGTGATGGAGACCCAGTACTTC	CASSLQPGLCIYVMETQYF
NA	once	TRBJ1-2	TRBV5-1	TGCGCCAGCAGCTCGGGACACCCTAACTATGGCTACACCTTC	CASSSGHPNYGYTF